This T cell receptor beta chain was documented in a study of T cell repertoires in cytomegalovirus infection (dated by TCRdb to between 2019 and 2020). As for the study more broadly: Recently identified HLA-C-restricted CMV epitopes, whose presentation resists viral immunomodulation, were targeted by peptide stimulations together with well-studied HLA-B-restricted epitopes. Donor HLA type was relevant to the analysis, as public TCR beta signatures indicated carriage of CMV infection together with the matching HLA type. The research as a whole found: In the ex vivo response, HLA-C-restricted CMV-specific TCR beta clonotypes were dominant, and in two of eight donors the single most frequent clonotype came from this HLA-C-restricted group. In both this cohort and an independent approximately 350-donor cohort, the cumulative frequency of public TCR beta family members distinguished carriers of CMV infection plus the relevant HLA type.

Instrument on record: Illumina HiSeq 1500. TCRdb reran the public reads through fastp at Q25 and MiXCR, keeping productive beta chains. Rows with one shared CDR3 protein collapse into an entry with the most common genes and DNA. The sample table shows around 71,000 distinct CDR3 sequences, and roughly 20% are seen once. Roughly 62% of the sample comes from the top ten. There are 12 amino acids in the CDR3, from cysteine to phenylalanine inclusive. Only the CDR3 DNA stays, 36 bases, in frame from base 1. V lost 9 bases and J lost 2 bases; the stretch between them is 10 bases long. The sample's treatment or condition label, in plain terms: in vitro stimulation with specific CMV peptide epitopes to enrich CMV-specific T cells. Comments on this clonotype: Its antigen is currently not known. No base qualities exist here, and no much larger clone lies one base off it.

The sequence came from a human donor in good health (CMV status not recorded). Some clones in this sample may be carry-over from other donors' samples. The sequencing here drew on CD8+ T cells from cultured PBMCs, taken from culture after CMV antigen stimulation. The chain is assembled from TRBV12-3 or TRBV12-4 and TRBJ1-1, with the identity of the D gene unclear. The sequence in DNA is TGTGCCAGTACCGGGCCAAACACTGAAGCTTTCTTT. Translated, this is CASTGPNTEAFF.